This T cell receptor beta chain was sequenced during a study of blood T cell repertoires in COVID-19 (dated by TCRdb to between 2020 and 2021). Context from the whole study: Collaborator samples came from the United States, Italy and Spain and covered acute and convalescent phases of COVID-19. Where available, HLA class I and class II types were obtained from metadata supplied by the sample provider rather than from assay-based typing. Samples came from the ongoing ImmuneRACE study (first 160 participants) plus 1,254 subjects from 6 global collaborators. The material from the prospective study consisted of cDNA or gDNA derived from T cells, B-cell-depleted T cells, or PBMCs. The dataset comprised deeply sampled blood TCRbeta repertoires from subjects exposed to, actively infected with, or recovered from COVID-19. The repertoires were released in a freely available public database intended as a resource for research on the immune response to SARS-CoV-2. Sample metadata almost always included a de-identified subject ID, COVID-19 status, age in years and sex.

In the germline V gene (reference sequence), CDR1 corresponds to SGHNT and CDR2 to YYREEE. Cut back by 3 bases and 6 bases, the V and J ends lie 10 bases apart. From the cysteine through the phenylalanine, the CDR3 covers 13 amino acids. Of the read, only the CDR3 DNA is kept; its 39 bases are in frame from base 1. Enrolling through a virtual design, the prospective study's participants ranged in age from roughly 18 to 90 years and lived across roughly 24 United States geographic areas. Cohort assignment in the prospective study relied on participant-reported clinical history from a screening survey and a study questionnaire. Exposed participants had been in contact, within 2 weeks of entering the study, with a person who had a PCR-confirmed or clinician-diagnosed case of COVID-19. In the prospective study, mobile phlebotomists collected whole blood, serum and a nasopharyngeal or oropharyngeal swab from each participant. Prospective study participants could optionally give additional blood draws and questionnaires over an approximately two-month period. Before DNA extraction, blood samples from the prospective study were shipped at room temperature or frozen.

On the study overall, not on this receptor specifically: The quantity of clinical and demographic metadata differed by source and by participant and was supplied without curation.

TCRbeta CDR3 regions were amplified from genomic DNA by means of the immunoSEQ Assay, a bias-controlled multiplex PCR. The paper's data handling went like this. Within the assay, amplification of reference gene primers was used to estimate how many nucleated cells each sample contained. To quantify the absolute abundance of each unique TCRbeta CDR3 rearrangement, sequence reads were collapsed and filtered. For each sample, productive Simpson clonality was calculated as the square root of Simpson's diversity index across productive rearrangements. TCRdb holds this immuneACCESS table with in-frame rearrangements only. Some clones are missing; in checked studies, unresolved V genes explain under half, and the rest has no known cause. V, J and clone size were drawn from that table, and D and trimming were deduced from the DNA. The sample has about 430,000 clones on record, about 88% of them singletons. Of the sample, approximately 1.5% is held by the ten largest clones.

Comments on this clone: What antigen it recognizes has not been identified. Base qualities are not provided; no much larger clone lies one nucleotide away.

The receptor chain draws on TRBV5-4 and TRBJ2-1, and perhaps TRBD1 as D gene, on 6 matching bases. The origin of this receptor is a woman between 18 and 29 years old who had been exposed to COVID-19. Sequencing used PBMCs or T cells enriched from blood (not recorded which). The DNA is TGTGCCAGCAGCTCCAGGGGTATCAATGAGCAGTTCTTC. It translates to CASSSRGINEQFF.